Each of the 22 T cell receptor beta chains below was sequenced from the same sample in a study of PD-L1 blockade in urothelial cancer (dated by TCRdb to about 2017). The library was obtained by the immunoSEQ multiplex PCR assay. Held by TCRdb, this immuneACCESS table contains in-frame sequences only and omits some clones. Under half of the omission traces to an unresolved V gene where checked; the cause of the rest is unknown. The sample yields tens of thousands of clones; approximately 89% were counted once. The ten largest account for 0.7% to 0.9% of the sample. Explained via the paper, the time point label denotes: peripheral blood 6 weeks after treatment start. The material sequenced was PBMCs, taken around atezolizumab (anti-PD-L1) treatment. The origin of the receptors is a woman over 75 with urothelial cancer.

The V call is TRBV6-1, the J call TRBJ2-1; a weak D match, TRBD1 (6 bases). Per the germline V gene, CDR1 is MNHNS and CDR2 is SASEGT. This CDR3 comprises 13 residues. V lost 4 bases to trimming and J lost 10 bases, with 14 bases between them. CDR3 sequence reads: CASSVNRVGEQFF. CDR3 nucleotides: TGTGCCAGCAGTGTTAACAGGGTCGGGGAGCAGTTCTTC.

The V gene is TRBV5-1, the J gene TRBJ2-1, with a possible D match to TRBD1 (6 bases). The CDR3 consists of 13 residues. V was trimmed by 0 bases and J by 6 bases, leaving 7 bases between them. The germline V gene has CDR1 SGHRS and CDR2 YFSETQ. Here the CDR3 DNA reads TGCGCCAGCAGCTTGGTACAGGGCAATGAGCAGTTCTTC. It is translated as CASSLVQGNEQFF.

The V gene is TRBV9, the J gene TRBJ2-7, with D possibly TRBD2 on 5 matching bases. The CDR3 contains 16 residues. CDR1 and CDR2 (germline): SGDLS, YYNGEE. V lost 0 bases to trimming and J lost 3 bases, with 16 bases between them. This CDR3 reads CASSVAGSGGYYEQYF. In nucleotides, the CDR3 is TGTGCCAGCAGCGTAGCGGGGTCAGGTGGTTACTACGAGCAGTACTTC.

The chain has TRBV5-1 and TRBJ2-7; 9 bases agree with TRBD2. From germline, CDR1 is SGHRS and CDR2 YFSETQ. The CDR3 sequence is 17 residues long. Trimming cost V 0 bases and J 3 bases; bases outside gene matches: 10. This chain's CDR3 is CASSLGSRVAGDYEQYF. The CDR3 DNA is TGCGCCAGCAGCTTGGGGTCGCGTGTAGCGGGAGACTACGAGCAGTACTTC.

The chain employs TRBV7-9 and TRBJ2-3, with 10 bases identical to TRBD1. Germline V gene lookup returns CDR1 SEHNR and CDR2 FQNEAQ (reference sequence). The V gene end was trimmed by 5 bases and the J gene end by 4 bases; junction bases not matched to a gene: 6. The CDR3 runs 15 residues. This CDR3 is CASSRDRGDSDTQYF. For the CDR3, the DNA is TGTGCCAGCAGCCGGGACAGGGGTGATTCAGATACGCAGTATTTT.

CDR3 in DNA: TGTGCCAGCAGTTTATCCCGTAACGGGAGGGTTGGGGGTCAGCAGTTCTTC. Protein: CASSLSRNGRVGGQQFF. V is TRBV27 and J is TRBJ2-1, with 8 bases matching TRBD2. This CDR3 comprises 17 residues. V lost 0 bases and J lost 11; bases outside the gene matches: 15. CDR1 and CDR2 (germline): MNHEY, SMNVEV (reference sequence).

This CDR3 reads CAISEQEINTEAFF. CDR3 bases: TGTGCCATCAGTGAACAGGAGATTAACACTGAAGCTTTCTTT. This chain links TRBV10-3 with TRBJ1-1; D is perhaps TRBD1 (5 bases). From germline, CDR1 is ENHRY and CDR2 SYGVKD. The CDR3 length is 14 residues. Trimming left V 3 bases short and J 2 bases short, with 10 bases between.

Concerning this clone itself: A junction boundary mismatches the germline segment, possibly from a read error. This chain joins TRBV7-3 and TRBJ2-1; possibly TRBD1 for D (5 bases). The CDR3 loop spans 17 amino acids. Germline V gene sequence: CDR1 SGHTA, CDR2 FQGTGA. The CDR3 loop reads CASSFSTGRVSHNEQFF. Here the CDR3 DNA reads TGTGCCAGCAGCTTTTCTACGGGCAGGGTCTCCCACAATGAGCAGTTCTTC.

V gene TRBV30 combines with J gene TRBJ1-1, with D tentatively TRBD1 (5 bases). Germline V gives CDR1 GTSNPN, CDR2 SVGIG (reference sequence). The CDR3 is 13 amino acids. The V end lost 4 bases, the J end lost 11 bases, and 20 bases lay between the germline ends. The CDR3 sequence is CAWTAGTPQKAFF. As DNA, the CDR3 is TGTGCCTGGACTGCCGGGACTCCACAGAAGGCTTTCTTT.

This clone was seen a few times. The chain uses TRBV7-9 and TRBJ1-1, with TRBD1 matching 7 bases. Looked up from germline, CDR1 is SEHNR and CDR2 is FQNEAQ (reference sequence). This CDR3 has 15 amino acids. The V and J ends lost 5 bases and 2 bases, in that order; junction bases with no gene match: 8. The CDR3 DNA reads as TGTGCCAGCAGCCTGACAGGGCCCGACAACACTGAAGCTTTCTTT. Translating it yields CASSLTGPDNTEAFF.

The chain joins TRBV5-1 to TRBJ1-1, with D perhaps TRBD1 (6 bases). With 3 bases removed from V and 8 bases from J, the gap between germline ends came to 20 bases. The germline V gene encodes CDR1 SGHRS and CDR2 YFSETQ. There are 15 residues in the CDR3. CDR3: CASSSPGGGRLEAFF. DNA for the CDR3: TGCGCCAGCAGCTCTCCGGGCGGGGGGCGGTTAGAAGCTTTCTTT.

V gene TRBV11-2 combines with J gene TRBJ2-5; 9 bases are shared with TRBD2. CDR3 size: 16 residues. Germline V gene lookup returns CDR1 SGHAT and CDR2 FQNNGV. Trimming cost V 8 bases and J 7 bases; bases outside gene matches: 17. The CDR3 DNA follows: TGTGCCAGCGGGGGGGAGGCTAGCGGGACAAGGGGGACCCAGTACTTC. The encoded protein is CASGGEASGTRGTQYF.

The CDR3 is CASSWGLAGETQYF. The CDR3 DNA reads TGTGCCAGCAGCTGGGGACTAGCGGGAGAGACCCAGTACTTC. The chain recombines TRBV5-4 with TRBJ2-5; 12 bases are a match to TRBD2. V lost 3 bases, J lost 4 bases, and 1 base stayed unmatched. The CDR3 covers 14 residues. Germline CDR1 is SGHNT and CDR2 is YYREEE (reference sequence).

The chain couples TRBV28 to TRBJ1-1; D is perhaps TRBD1 (5 bases). Germline-derived CDR1 and CDR2 are MDHEN and SYDVKM. V was clipped by 2 bases and J by 4 bases, with 11 bases between them. CDR3 length equals 14 residues. The CDR3 DNA is TGTGCCAGCAGTTTAAAGGAAAGGGGCACTGAAGCTTTCTTT. Encoded protein: CASSLKERGTEAFF.

J is TRBJ2-5 and V is TRBV10-1; 7 bases are shared with TRBD1. There are 13 residues in the CDR3. CDR1 is WNHNN and CDR2 is SYGVQD in the germline V gene (reference sequence). Trimming took 0 bases from V and 5 from J; bases not matched to a gene: 0. The chain's CDR3 is CASSESDRETQYF. The CDR3 DNA sequence: TGCGCCAGCAGTGAGTCGGACAGGGAGACCCAGTACTTC.

The rearrangement links TRBV7-9 to TRBJ1-4; 10 bases are a match to TRBD1. Germline-derived CDR1 and CDR2 are SEHNR and FQNEAQ (reference sequence). The CDR3 runs to 14 residues. The V and J ends lost 6 bases and 7 bases, in that order; junction bases with no gene match: 5. CDR3 in DNA: TGTGCCAGCAGAGGGGACAGGGGAGGTGAAAAACTGTTTTTT. This encodes CASRGDRGGEKLFF.

This chain joins TRBV18 and TRBJ2-2; no firm D call. This CDR3 region has 14 residues. Per the germline V gene, CDR1 is KGHSH and CDR2 is LQKENI. V lost 0 bases and J lost 6, with 8 bases in between. The CDR3 region is CASSPPNRAGELFF. Written as DNA, the CDR3 is TGTGCCAGCTCACCACCGAATCGGGCCGGGGAGCTGTTTTTT.

The chain recombines TRBV25-1 with TRBJ2-2, with D maybe TRBD1 (6 bases). Germline assignment: CDR1 MGHDK and CDR2 SYGVNS. V was trimmed by 4 bases and J by 2 bases, leaving 8 bases between them. The CDR3 length is 14 residues. The CDR3 protein is CASSVGANTGELFF. CDR3 in DNA: TGTGCCAGCAGTGTGGGGGCTAACACCGGGGAGCTGTTTTTT.

The chain uses TRBV6-1 and TRBJ1-5; a weak D match, TRBD1 (5 bases). Germline CDR1 MNHNS, CDR2 SASEGT. Trimming took 1 base from V and 0 from J, leaving 7 bases between them. The CDR3 contains 15 residues. The CDR3 reads CASSEGQTSNQPQHF. The CDR3 nucleotides read TGTGCCAGCAGTGAAGGACAGACTAGCAATCAGCCCCAGCATTTT.

V gene TRBV10-3 combines with J gene TRBJ2-1; D is undetermined. This CDR3 has 14 residues. Germline V gives CDR1 ENHRY, CDR2 SYGVKD. Trimming removed 4 bases from V and 4 bases from J, with 11 bases in between. CDR3 sequence (DNA): TGTGCCATCAGTGGGTCTGAAACTTACAATGAGCAGTTCTTC. This sequence encodes CAISGSETYNEQFF.

The CDR3 sequence: CASLDRLSYEQYF. Written as DNA, the CDR3 is TGTGCCAGTCTTGACAGACTCTCCTACGAGCAGTACTTC. The chain employs TRBV27 and TRBJ2-7, with D perhaps TRBD1 (5 bases). This CDR3 spans 13 amino acids. The ends were cut back, 9 bases at V and 0 bases at J, with 12 bases in the middle. Germline V gene sequence: CDR1 MNHEY, CDR2 SMNVEV (reference sequence).

The chain uses TRBV7-2 and TRBJ2-7, with 7 bases fitting TRBD2. The germline CDR1 and CDR2 sequences are SGHTA and FQGNSA. This CDR3 contains 13 residues. Trimming at V came to 6 bases and at J to 2 bases, leaving 4 bases not matched to a gene. The CDR3: CASSPSGPYEQYF. The DNA of the CDR3 is TGTGCCAGCAGTCCTAGCGGCCCCTACGAGCAGTACTTC.